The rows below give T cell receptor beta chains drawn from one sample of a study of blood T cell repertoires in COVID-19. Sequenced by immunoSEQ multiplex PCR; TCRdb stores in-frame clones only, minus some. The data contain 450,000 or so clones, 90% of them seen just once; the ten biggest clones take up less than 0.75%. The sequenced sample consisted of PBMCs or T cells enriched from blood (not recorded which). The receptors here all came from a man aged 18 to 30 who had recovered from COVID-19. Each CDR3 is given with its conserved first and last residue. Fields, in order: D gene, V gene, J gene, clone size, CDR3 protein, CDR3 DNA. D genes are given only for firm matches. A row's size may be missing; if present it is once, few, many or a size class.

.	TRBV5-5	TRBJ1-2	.	CASSLDPGNYGYTF	TGTGCCAGCAGCTTGGACCCCGGTAACTATGGCTACACCTTC
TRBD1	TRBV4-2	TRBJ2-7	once	CASRGTGGYEQYF	TGTGCCAGCAGAGGAACAGGGGGCTACGAGCAGTACTTC
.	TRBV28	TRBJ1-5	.	CASRVERQPQHF	TGTGCCAGCAGGGTTGAGCGTCAGCCCCAGCATTTT
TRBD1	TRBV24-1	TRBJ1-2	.	CAGGTGPSHGYTF	TGTGCTGGGGGGACAGGACCCTCCCATGGCTACACCTTC
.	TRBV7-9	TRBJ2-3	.	CASSSVGNGGTDTQYF	TGTGCCAGCAGCTCCGTGGGGAACGGGGGCACAGATACGCAGTATTTT
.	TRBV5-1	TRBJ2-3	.	CASTRAGLFTDTQYF	TGCGCCAGCACTAGAGCAGGGCTATTCACAGATACGCAGTATTTT
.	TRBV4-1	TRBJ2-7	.	CASRAPSSYEQYF	TGCGCCAGCAGGGCCCCTTCCAGTTACGAGCAGTACTTC
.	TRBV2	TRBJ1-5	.	CASRLGGGYQPQHF	TGTGCCAGCAGGCTAGGGGGGGGTTATCAGCCCCAGCATTTT
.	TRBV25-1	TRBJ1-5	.	CASSESQRFDQPQHF	TGTGCCAGCAGTGAATCACAGCGGTTTGATCAGCCCCAGCATTTT
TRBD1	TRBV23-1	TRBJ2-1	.	CASSQRQGNEQFF	TGCGCCAGCAGTCAACGACAGGGAAATGAGCAGTTCTTC
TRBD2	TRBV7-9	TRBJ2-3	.	CASSLGLASGRSNTQYF	TGTGCCAGCAGCTTAGGGTTGGCTAGCGGGAGGTCAAATACGCAGTATTTT
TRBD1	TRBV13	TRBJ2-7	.	CASSQRQGVAYEQYF	TGTGCCAGCAGCCAGAGACAGGGTGTGGCCTACGAGCAGTACTTC
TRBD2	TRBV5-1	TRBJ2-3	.	CASSLGWASGRTSTDTQYF	TGCGCCAGCAGCTTGGGCTGGGCTAGCGGGAGGACTAGCACAGATACGCAGTATTTT